The 25 T cell receptor beta chains in this list originate from one sample, sequenced in a study of cytomegalovirus exposure and HLA in healthy donors. The data were produced by immunoSEQ multiplex PCR, yet TCRdb's version contains in-frame clones alone and is incomplete. Found here are about 220,000 clones, about 86% of them singletons; the top ten hold roughly 2.8%. What was sequenced was PBMCs. The source of these receptors is a woman between 18 and 30 years old in good health and CMV-seronegative.

The rearrangement joins TRBV27 to TRBJ2-1; D may be TRBD2 (5 bases). The germline V and J ends were trimmed by 11 bases and 0 bases, with 14 bases remaining between them. Germline CDR1 MNHEY, CDR2 SMNVEV (reference sequence). The CDR3 covers 14 residues. CDR3 sequence (DNA): TGTGCCTGCGCACGGGATAGCTCCTACAATGAGCAGTTCTTC. It is translated as CACARDSSYNEQFF.

This clone was observed a few times. The chain employs TRBV28 and TRBJ1-1, with D possibly matching TRBD1 (5 bases). From germline, CDR1 is MDHEN and CDR2 SYDVKM. CDR3 length: 15 residues. Trimming took 5 bases from V and 4 from J, leaving 17 bases between them. Here the CDR3 DNA reads TGTGCCAGCAGTCCTCCCAGGGTGGGGGGCACTGAAGCTTTCTTT. The encoded protein is CASSPPRVGGTEAFF.

V and J are TRBV29-1 and TRBJ2-7; D is perhaps TRBD2 (5 bases). CDR1 SQVTM and CDR2 ANQGSEA come from the germline V gene. V was shortened by 0 bases and J by 3 bases, with 15 bases between the two germline ends. The CDR3 runs to 15 residues. DNA of the CDR3: TGCAGCGTTGAAGACGGCGGGCCGCCACTCTACGAGCAGTACTTC. It translates to CSVEDGGPPLYEQYF.

This clone has only one observation. This sequence joins TRBV2 and TRBJ1-1; D is possibly TRBD1 (5 bases). Trimming left V 8 bases short and J 3 bases short, with 13 bases between. CDR1 SNHLY and CDR2 FYNNEI come from the germline V gene. The CDR3 has 13 amino acids. CDR3 sequence reads: CASDGGTYTEAFF. CDR3 coding DNA: TGTGCCAGCGATGGGGGGACCTACACTGAAGCTTTCTTT.

The chain employs TRBV13 and TRBJ1-1; weak D call: TRBD1 (5 bases). V dropped 5 bases and J dropped 7 bases, with 11 bases sitting between them. This CDR3 is 12 amino acids long. Germline CDR1 and CDR2: PRHDT and FYEKMQ (reference sequence). The CDR3 sequence: CASSPMGLEAFF. For the CDR3, the DNA is TGTGCCAGCAGCCCCATGGGACTTGAAGCTTTCTTT.

The chain uses TRBV27 and TRBJ1-4, with a possible D match to TRBD1 (6 bases). Trimming cost V 2 bases and J 10 bases, with 17 bases left between them. The CDR3 runs 15 residues. Germline lookup yields CDR1 MNHEY and CDR2 SMNVEV (reference sequence). The CDR3 protein is CASSLMGRGRRKLFF. In nucleotides, the CDR3 is TGTGCCAGCAGTTTAATGGGCAGGGGTCGTCGAAAACTGTTTTTT.

This sequence joins TRBV29-1 and TRBJ2-1, with 10 bases lining up with TRBD2. CDR1 and CDR2 (germline): SQVTM, ANQGSEA. V was pared by 8 bases and J by 9 bases, with 10 bases of the junction left unmatched. The CDR3 length is 13 residues. CDR3 sequence (DNA): TGCAGCACGACGGGACTAGCGATTGGTGAGCAGTTCTTC. This sequence encodes CSTTGLAIGEQFF.

This clone has only a few counts. The chain recombines TRBV6-1 with TRBJ1-5; D is undetermined. V lost 4 bases and J lost 5, with 9 bases in between. The germline gives CDR1 MNHNS, CDR2 SASEGT. The CDR3 is 13 amino acids. CDR3 amino acids: CASSVSSDQPQHF. The CDR3 region has the DNA TGTGCCAGCAGTGTAAGTTCGGATCAGCCCCAGCATTTT.

J is TRBJ1-4 and V is TRBV7-9; 7 bases map to TRBD1. Germline CDR1 SEHNR, CDR2 FQNEAQ (reference sequence). CDR3 length equals 13 residues. The trim removed 5 bases at V and 8 bases at J, leaving 5 bases unmatched. The CDR3 loop reads CASSRTGNEKLFF. The CDR3 bases are TGTGCCAGCAGCAGGACAGGAAACGAAAAACTGTTTTTT.

This CDR3 reads CSVPGQGATNEQFF. The CDR3 region has the DNA TGCAGCGTGCCGGGACAGGGGGCGACCAATGAGCAGTTCTTC. The chain links TRBV29-1 to TRBJ2-1, with 12 positions matching TRBD1. Germline CDR1 reads SQVTM; CDR2 reads ANQGSEA. V shed 6 bases and J 6 bases; nucleotides not matched to a gene: 6. The CDR3 has 14 residues.

The chain combines TRBV2 with TRBJ2-5; TRBD2 matches 7 bases. CDR3 size: 15 residues. Germline lookup yields CDR1 SNHLY and CDR2 FYNNEI. Losses at the gene ends were 4 bases for V and 2 bases for J; bases not matched to a gene: 7. For the CDR3, the DNA is TGTGCCAGCAGTGGGAGCGGGAATCTTCAAGAGACCCAGTACTTC. Translated: CASSGSGNLQETQYF.

V is TRBV28 and J is TRBJ2-7, with no clear D. In germline, CDR1 is MDHEN, CDR2 SYDVKM. Trimming removed 4 bases from V and 9 bases from J, with 13 bases in between. The CDR3 totals 12 residues. The CDR3 nucleotides read TGTGCCAGCAGTTCCCCCTTGAGTGGGCAGTACTTC. It is translated as CASSSPLSGQYF. The entire variable domain, with the rest obtained from reference TRBV28 and TRBJ2-7, is as follows: DVKVTQSSRYLVKRTGEKVFLECVQDMDHENMFWYRQDPGLGLRLIYFSYDVKMKEKGDIPEGYSVSREKKERFSLILESASTNQTSMYLCASSSPLSGQYFGPGTRLTVT.

The genes are TRBV15 and TRBJ2-4; TRBD2 might be the D (6 bases). CDR3 length: 11 residues. Per the germline V gene, CDR1 is LNHNV and CDR2 is YYDKDF (reference sequence). V dropped 1 base and J dropped 15 bases, with 10 bases sitting between them. For the CDR3, the DNA is TGTGCCACCAGCAGAGGGGGGACTGGGTACTTC. Residues: CATSRGGTGYF. The full variable domain, its missing parts supplied by reference TRBV15 and TRBJ2-4, is DAMVIQNPRYQVTQFGKPVTLSCSQTLNHNVMYWYQQKSSQAPKLLFHYYDKDFNNEADTPDNFQSRRPNTSFCFLDIRSPGLGDTAMYLCATSRGGTGYFGAGTRLSVL.

The table lists this clone with a count of one. The CDR3 is CASRQGAGEQYF. The CDR3 DNA follows: TGTGCCAGCAGACAGGGGGCAGGGGAGCAGTACTTC. The rearrangement links TRBV2 to TRBJ2-7; 9 bases agree with TRBD1. The CDR3 is 12 amino acids. V was pared by 6 bases and J by 7 bases, with 4 bases of the junction left unmatched. Germline V gives CDR1 SNHLY, CDR2 FYNNEI.

This chain connects TRBV5-1 to TRBJ2-1, with D possibly being TRBD1 (5 bases). Per germline, CDR1 SGHRS and CDR2 YFSETQ. V gave up 0 bases and J gave up 0 bases, with 10 bases separating them. The CDR3 contains 16 residues. CDR3 protein: CASSLGQPSSYNEQFF. For the CDR3, the DNA is TGCGCCAGCAGCTTGGGACAGCCTAGCTCCTACAATGAGCAGTTCTTC.

The rearrangement links TRBV27 to TRBJ1-2; weak D call: TRBD1 (6 bases). Looked up from germline, CDR1 is MNHEY and CDR2 is SMNVEV (reference sequence). CDR3 size: 14 residues. The germline V and J ends were trimmed by 0 bases and 8 bases, with 13 bases remaining between them. CDR3 in amino acids: CASSLSPGVRGYTF. DNA of the CDR3: TGTGCCAGCAGTTTATCCCCAGGGGTGCGCGGCTACACCTTC.

V is TRBV19 and J is TRBJ2-1; TRBD1 agrees at 8 bases. Germline V gives CDR1 LNHDA, CDR2 SQIVND (reference sequence). V shed 6 bases and J 3 bases; nucleotides not matched to a gene: 1. CDR3 size: 13 residues. The CDR3 reads CASRGQGYNEQFF. The CDR3 bases are TGTGCCAGTAGAGGACAGGGCTACAATGAGCAGTTCTTC.

The V and J genes are TRBV6-5 and TRBJ2-7; no reliable D call. The CDR3 length is 14 residues. Trimming pared 2 bases from V and 0 bases from J, leaving 8 bases between. Germline CDR1 and CDR2: MNHEY and SVGAGI. The CDR3 nucleotides are TGTGCCAGCAGTTACGGGCCAGTCTCCTACGAGCAGTACTTC. This translates into CASSYGPVSYEQYF.

In DNA form, the CDR3 reads TGTGCCAGCAGTTACGACAGGGTCAAGGGCTCTGGGGAGCTGTTTTTT. It yields the protein CASSYDRVKGSGELFF. This chain connects TRBV6-5 to TRBJ2-2; 7 nucleotides line up with TRBD1. CDR1 MNHEY and CDR2 SVGAGI come from the germline V gene. The CDR3 is made up of 16 amino acids. The V segment lost 2 bases and the J segment 8 bases; nucleotides outside the gene matches: 11.

The chain couples TRBV19 to TRBJ1-2; D uncertain. The CDR3 has 14 residues. Trimming left V 3 bases short and J 2 bases short, with 10 bases between. Per the germline V gene, CDR1 is LNHDA and CDR2 is SQIVND (reference sequence). CDR3 bases: TGTGCCAGTAGTATGGGCGGGCAGAACTATGGCTACACCTTC. Translating it yields CASSMGGQNYGYTF. Based on the CDR3 plus reference TRBV19 and TRBJ1-2, the full variable domain is DGGITQSPKYLFRKEGQNVTLSCEQNLNHDAMYWYRQDPGQGLRLIYYSQIVNDFQKGDIAEGYSVSREKKESFPLTVTSAQKNPTAFYLCASSMGGQNYGYTFGSGTRLTVV.

The rearrangement uses TRBV6-1 and TRBJ1-1; possibly TRBD1 for D (6 bases). The CDR3 length is 15 residues. V lost 10 bases, J lost 3 bases, and 21 bases lay in between. From germline, CDR1 is MNHNS and CDR2 SASEGT. CDR3 residues: CAITIGTGIYTEAFF. In DNA form, the CDR3 reads TGTGCCATAACAATTGGTACAGGGATCTACACTGAAGCTTTCTTT.

The genes are TRBV28 and TRBJ2-2, with D hard to call. This CDR3 has 12 amino acids. The V gene lost 6 bases and the J gene lost 3 bases, with 5 bases spanning the gap. Germline assignment: CDR1 MDHEN and CDR2 SYDVKM. The DNA for the CDR3 is TGTGCCAGCAGCCCCGACACCGGGGAGCTGTTTTTT. It specifies CASSPDTGELFF. The whole variable domain, filled in from reference TRBV28 and TRBJ2-2, reads DVKVTQSSRYLVKRTGEKVFLECVQDMDHENMFWYRQDPGLGLRLIYFSYDVKMKEKGDIPEGYSVSREKKERFSLILESASTNQTSMYLCASSPDTGELFFGEGSRLTVL.

The chain joins TRBV28 to TRBJ1-2; 8 positions match TRBD1. The CDR3 spans 16 residues. V shed 2 bases, J shed 8 bases, and the junction held 13 bases outside the gene matches. Germline CDR1 reads MDHEN; CDR2 reads SYDVKM. CDR3 in amino acids: CASSLTGQGASRGYTF. The CDR3 DNA sequence: TGTGCCAGCAGTTTAACCGGACAGGGTGCTTCAAGAGGCTACACCTTC.

The chain links TRBV7-9 to TRBJ2-2; maybe TRBD2 (5 bases). Trimming shortened V by 3 bases and J by 3 bases, and 8 bases separated the two germline ends. The length of the CDR3 is 14 residues. Germline assignment: CDR1 SEHNR and CDR2 FQNEAQ (reference sequence). The CDR3: CASSLGADTGELFF. In DNA form, the CDR3 reads TGTGCCAGCAGCTTGGGAGCGGACACCGGGGAGCTGTTTTTT.

The CDR3: CASKPGGRYEQYF. DNA of the CDR3: TGTGCCAGCAAACCAGGGGGAAGGTACGAGCAGTACTTC. J is TRBJ2-7 and V is TRBV27, with 7 bases that match TRBD1. The CDR3 is 13 amino acids. V shed 7 bases, J shed 4 bases, and the junction held 7 bases outside the gene matches. Germline lookup yields CDR1 MNHEY and CDR2 SMNVEV (reference sequence).